The present T cell receptor beta chain was sequenced within a study of shared clonotypes between healthy human individuals (dated by TCRdb to the early 2020s). About the investigation overall: A couple of women and a few men aged 18 to 49 years were included in the cohort. Leukapheresis yielded between about 0.9 and 10 billion PBMCs per donor. Different laboratories and diverse techniques were used to prepare libraries and sequence TCR repertoires, to increase sequencing depth and limit assay-specific biases. To estimate repertoire size and how much clonotypes are shared between individuals, the study performed deep sequencing of blood TCR repertoires from 4 to 6 healthy adults. Paper-wide results and their limitations: The small number of donors limited the genetic and exposure-history diversity represented. Only blood was sampled, and tissue TCR repertoires likely differ from those in blood. Based on pairwise subsampling, the degree of clonotype sharing among donors was expected to be affected by sequencing depth.

Trimming accounts for 4 bases at V and 5 bases at J, while the number of junction bases matched to no gene is 17. CDR1 MNHNS and CDR2 SASEGT are derived from the germline V gene. The CDR3 numbers 20 residues from cysteine through phenylalanine. Only the CDR3 region is kept as DNA, spanning 60 bases read in frame from base 1. Regarding this clone: There is no known antigen for this receptor. Per-nucleotide qualities are absent, and no much larger clonotype sits a single base away.

The donors were healthy, HIV-negative adults who had no recently reported acute infections or vaccinations. All donors were Caucasian adults living in Nashville, Tennessee, USA. For unsorted samples, approximately 81 million PBMCs were counted, and genomic DNA was extracted using the QIAamp DNA Blood Mini kit. After blood collection by leukapheresis, PBMCs were isolated using Ficoll-Histopaque density gradient centrifugation and then cryopreserved in the vapor phase of liquid nitrogen. Using the deep immunoSEQ assay, multiplex PCR amplified TCR CDR3 regions from genomic DNA. For each cell subset, the extracted genomic DNA was distributed evenly across all wells of several immunoSEQ 96-well plates, and each plate served as one replicate. For unsorted PBMC, approximately 310 ng genomic DNA, equal to approximately 30,000 T cell genomes, was loaded into each replicate PCR. Unsorted PBMC genomic DNA was sequenced across ten immunoSEQ deep assay plates. Purified libraries were measured with a Qubit 3.0 fluorometer, size-checked on a Bioanalyzer 2100, and measured again with the KAPA Library Quantification kit. A separate single-read 150-cycle Illumina NextSeq 550 flow cell was used to sequence each immunoSEQ 96-well plate. The authors' analysis ran thus. Because only junctional sequences without quality scores were contained in the immunoSEQ output, filtering matching that applied to full-length reads could not be performed. To assign V/J genes and CDR3, sequences were annotated against IMGT germline references using PyIR, a Python wrapper for IgBLAST v1.9. Reads with weak V/J assignments (E-value above 1e-6), missing CDR3, stop codons, out-of-frame junctions, or ambiguous translated residues were removed. V3J clonotypes were defined as sequences sharing an identical inferred V gene, J gene, and CDR3 amino acid sequence. The percentage overlap between two repertoires was calculated by dividing the number of shared unique clonotypes by the size of the smaller repertoire. RTK rarefaction, the Chao1 estimator, and Recon v2.1 estimates of unobserved clonotypes were used to assess repertoire richness. TCRdb obtained this table from immuneACCESS and retained in-frame rearrangements with V and J assigned. These tables miss some clones; where compared with another copy, unresolved V genes account for less than half of the shortfall, and the remainder is unexplained. V and J calls and clone size are copied from that table; D and trimming were computed from the DNA. This sample holds about 450,000 clones; around three quarters were observed only once. The biggest ten clones account for 12% of the sample.

The TCR was taken from a woman between 40 and 50 years old in good health. Some clones in this sample may be carry-over from other donors' samples. The sample consisted of PBMCs. The chain uses TRBV6-1 and TRBJ2-5, and TRBD2 matches 15 of the central bases. The CDR3 in this case is CASSAVRQGGLAGGRETQYF. Read as DNA, the sequence is TGTGCCAGCAGTGCTGTCCGGCAGGGGGGACTAGCGGGAGGTCGGGAGACCCAGTACTTC.